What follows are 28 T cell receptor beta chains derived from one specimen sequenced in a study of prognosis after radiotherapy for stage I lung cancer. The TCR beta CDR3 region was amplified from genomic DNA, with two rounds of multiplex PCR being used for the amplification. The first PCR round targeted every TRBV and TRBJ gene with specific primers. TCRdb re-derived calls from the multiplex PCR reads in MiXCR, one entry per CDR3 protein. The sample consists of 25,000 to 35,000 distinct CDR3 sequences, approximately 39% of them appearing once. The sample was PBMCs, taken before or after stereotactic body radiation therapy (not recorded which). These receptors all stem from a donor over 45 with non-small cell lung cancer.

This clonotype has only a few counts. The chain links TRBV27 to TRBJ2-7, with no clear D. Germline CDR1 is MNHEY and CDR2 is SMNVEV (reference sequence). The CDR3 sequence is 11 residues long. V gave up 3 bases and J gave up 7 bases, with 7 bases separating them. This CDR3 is CASSFGLEQYF. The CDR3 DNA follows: TGTGCCAGCAGTTTCGGCCTTGAGCAGTACTTC.

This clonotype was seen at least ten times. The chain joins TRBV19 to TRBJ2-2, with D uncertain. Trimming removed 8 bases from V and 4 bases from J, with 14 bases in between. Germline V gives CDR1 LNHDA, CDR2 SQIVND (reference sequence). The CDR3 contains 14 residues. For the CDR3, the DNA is TGTGCCAGTGCCCGGTCTCCAATCACCGGGGAGCTGTTTTTT. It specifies CASARSPITGELFF. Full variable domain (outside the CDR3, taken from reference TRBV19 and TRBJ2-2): DGGITQSPKYLFRKEGQNVTLSCEQNLNHDAMYWYRQDPGQGLRLIYYSQIVNDFQKGDIAEGYSVSREKKESFPLTVTSAQKNPTAFYLCASARSPITGELFFGEGSRLTVL.

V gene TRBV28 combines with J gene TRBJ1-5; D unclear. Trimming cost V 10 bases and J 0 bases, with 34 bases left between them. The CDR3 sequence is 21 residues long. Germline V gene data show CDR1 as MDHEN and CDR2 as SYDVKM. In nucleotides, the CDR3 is TGTGCCAACACCATAACCTCCGGGGTTCACCGGGAGCTCTATAGCAATCAGCCCCAGCATTTT. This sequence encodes CANTITSGVHRELYSNQPQHF.

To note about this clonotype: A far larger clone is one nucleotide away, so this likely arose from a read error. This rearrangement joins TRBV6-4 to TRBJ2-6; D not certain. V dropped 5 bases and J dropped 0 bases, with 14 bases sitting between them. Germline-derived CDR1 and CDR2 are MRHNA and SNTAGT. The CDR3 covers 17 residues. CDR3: CASSYLEQYSGANVLTF. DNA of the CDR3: TGTGCCAGCAGTTACTTGGAACAGTACTCTGGGGCCAACGTCCTGACTTTC.

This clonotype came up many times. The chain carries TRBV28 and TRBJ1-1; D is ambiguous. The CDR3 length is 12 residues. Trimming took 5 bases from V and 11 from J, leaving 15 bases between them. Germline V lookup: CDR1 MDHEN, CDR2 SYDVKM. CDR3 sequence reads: CASSTEHSRAFF. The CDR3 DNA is TGTGCCAGCAGTACGGAACACTCTCGGGCTTTCTTT.

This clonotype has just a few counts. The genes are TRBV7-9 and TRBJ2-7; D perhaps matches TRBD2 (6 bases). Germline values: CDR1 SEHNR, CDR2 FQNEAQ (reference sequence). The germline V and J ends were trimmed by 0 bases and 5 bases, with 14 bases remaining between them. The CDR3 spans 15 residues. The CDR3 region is CASSLAGGSVDEQYF. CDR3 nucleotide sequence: TGTGCCAGCAGCTTAGCTGGGGGGTCTGTAGACGAGCAGTACTTC.

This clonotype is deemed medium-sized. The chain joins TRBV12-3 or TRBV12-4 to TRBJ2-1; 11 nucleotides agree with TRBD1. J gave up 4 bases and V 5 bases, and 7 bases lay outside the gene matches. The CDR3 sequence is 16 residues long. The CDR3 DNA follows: TGTGCCAGCAGTCGGACAGGGGGCCGTAGATACAATGAGCAGTTCTTC. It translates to CASSRTGGRRYNEQFF.

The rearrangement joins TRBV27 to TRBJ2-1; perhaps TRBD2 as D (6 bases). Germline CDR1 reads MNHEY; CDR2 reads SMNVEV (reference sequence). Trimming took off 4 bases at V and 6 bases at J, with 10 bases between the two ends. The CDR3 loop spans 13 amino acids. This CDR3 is CASSSVLANEQFF. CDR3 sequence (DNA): TGTGCCAGCAGTTCCGTACTAGCCAATGAGCAGTTCTTC.

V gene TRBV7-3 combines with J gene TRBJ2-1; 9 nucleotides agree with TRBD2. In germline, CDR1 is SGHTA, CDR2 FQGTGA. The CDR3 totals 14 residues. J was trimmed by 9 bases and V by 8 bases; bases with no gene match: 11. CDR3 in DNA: TGTGCCAGCGGACAGCGGGAGGCCCTTGGTGAGCAGTTCTTC. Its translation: CASGQREALGEQFF.

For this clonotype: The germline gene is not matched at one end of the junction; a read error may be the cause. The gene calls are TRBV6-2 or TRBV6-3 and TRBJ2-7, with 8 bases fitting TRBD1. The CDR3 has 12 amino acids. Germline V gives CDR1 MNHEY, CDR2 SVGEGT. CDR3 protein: CASSSSGTGPDF. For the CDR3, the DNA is TGTGCCAGCAGCAGCTCCGGGACAGGCCCTGACTTC.

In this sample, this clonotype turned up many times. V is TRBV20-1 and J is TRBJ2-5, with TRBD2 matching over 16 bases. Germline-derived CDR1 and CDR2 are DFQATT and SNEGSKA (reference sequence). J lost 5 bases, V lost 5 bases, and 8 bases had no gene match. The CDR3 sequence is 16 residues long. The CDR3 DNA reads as TGCAGTGCTGGTCGAGGGACTAGCGGGAGGGGGGAGACCCAGTACTTC. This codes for CSAGRGTSGRGETQYF.

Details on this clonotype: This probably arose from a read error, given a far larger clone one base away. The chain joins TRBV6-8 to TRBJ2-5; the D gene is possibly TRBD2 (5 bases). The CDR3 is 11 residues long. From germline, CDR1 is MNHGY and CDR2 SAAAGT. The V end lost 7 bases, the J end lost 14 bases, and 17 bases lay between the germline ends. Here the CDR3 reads CASTLTTMPYF. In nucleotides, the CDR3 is TGTGCCAGCACTCTGACTACAATGCCTTACTTC.

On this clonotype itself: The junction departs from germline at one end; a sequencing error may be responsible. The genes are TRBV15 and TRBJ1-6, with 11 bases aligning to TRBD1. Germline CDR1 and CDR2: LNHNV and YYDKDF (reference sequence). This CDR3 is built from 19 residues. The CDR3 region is CATSGPQGQGENYNSPLHF. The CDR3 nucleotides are TGTGCCACCAGCGGGCCGCAGGGACAGGGGGAGAACTATAATTCACCCCTACACTTT.

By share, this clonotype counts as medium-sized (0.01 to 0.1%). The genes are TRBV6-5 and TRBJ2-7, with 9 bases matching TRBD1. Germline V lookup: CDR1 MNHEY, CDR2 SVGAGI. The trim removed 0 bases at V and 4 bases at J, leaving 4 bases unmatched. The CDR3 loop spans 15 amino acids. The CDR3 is CASSYSAGQGYEQYF. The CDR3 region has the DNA TGTGCCAGCAGTTACTCTGCAGGACAGGGGTACGAGCAGTACTTC.

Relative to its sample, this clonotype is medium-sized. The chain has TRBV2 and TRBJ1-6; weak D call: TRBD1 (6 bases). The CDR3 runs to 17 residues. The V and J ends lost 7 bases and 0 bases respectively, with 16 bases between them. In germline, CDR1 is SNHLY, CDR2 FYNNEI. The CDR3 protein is CASTPSGGDSYNSPLHF. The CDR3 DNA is TGTGCCAGCACTCCCTCGGGGGGCGACTCCTATAATTCACCCCTCCACTTT.

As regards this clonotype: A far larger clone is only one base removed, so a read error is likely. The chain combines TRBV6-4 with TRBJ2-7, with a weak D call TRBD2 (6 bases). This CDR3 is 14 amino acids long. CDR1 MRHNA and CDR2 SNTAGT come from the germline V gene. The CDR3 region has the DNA TGTGCCAGCAGTGAGGAAGAGCGGGTCTACGAGAAGTACTTC. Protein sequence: CASSEEERVYEKYF.

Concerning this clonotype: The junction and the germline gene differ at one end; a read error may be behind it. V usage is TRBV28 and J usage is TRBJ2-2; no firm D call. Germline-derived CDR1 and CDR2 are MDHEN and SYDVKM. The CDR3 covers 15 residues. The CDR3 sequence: CASSLESANAGELFF. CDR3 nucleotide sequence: TGTGCCAGCAGTTTAGAATCGGCTAACGCCGGTGAGCTGTTTTTT.

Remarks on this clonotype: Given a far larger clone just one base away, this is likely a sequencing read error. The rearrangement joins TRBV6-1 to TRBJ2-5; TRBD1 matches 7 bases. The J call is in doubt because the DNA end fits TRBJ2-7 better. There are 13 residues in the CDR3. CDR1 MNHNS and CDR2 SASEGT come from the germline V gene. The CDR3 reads CASIDRADYEQYF. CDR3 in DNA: TGTGCCAGTATAGACAGGGCTGACTACGAGCAGTACTTC.

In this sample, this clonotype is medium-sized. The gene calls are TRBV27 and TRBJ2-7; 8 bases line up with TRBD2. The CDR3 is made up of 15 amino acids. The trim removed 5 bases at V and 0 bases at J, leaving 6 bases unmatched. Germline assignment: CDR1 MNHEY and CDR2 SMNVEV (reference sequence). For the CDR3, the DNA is TGTGCCAGCAGTATCACTAGCGGTAGCTCCTACGAGCAGTACTTC. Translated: CASSITSGSSYEQYF.

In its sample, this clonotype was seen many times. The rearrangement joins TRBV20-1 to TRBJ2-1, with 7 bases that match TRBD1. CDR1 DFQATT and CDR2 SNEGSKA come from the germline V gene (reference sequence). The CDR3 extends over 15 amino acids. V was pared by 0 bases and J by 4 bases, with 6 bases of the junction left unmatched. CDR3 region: CSAREGTVHYNEQFF. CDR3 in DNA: TGCAGTGCTAGAGAGGGGACAGTTCATTACAATGAGCAGTTCTTC.

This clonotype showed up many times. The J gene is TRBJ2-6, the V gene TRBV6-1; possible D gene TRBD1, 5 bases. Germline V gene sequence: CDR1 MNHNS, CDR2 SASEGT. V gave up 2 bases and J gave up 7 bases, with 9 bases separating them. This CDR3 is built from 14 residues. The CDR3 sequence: CASSEQGYANVLTF. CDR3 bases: TGTGCCAGCAGTGAACAGGGTTATGCCAACGTCCTGACTTTC.

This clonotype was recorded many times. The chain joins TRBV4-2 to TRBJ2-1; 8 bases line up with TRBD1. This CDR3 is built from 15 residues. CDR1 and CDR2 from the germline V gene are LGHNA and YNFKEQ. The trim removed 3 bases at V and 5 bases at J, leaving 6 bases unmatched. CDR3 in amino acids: CASSHGQGWNNEQFF. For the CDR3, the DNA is TGTGCCAGCAGCCACGGACAGGGCTGGAACAATGAGCAGTTCTTC.

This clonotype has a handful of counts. In DNA, the CDR3 is TGCAGTGCTAGAGTACCCGGAGGGTTTGATTCACCCCTCCACTTT. Translation: CSARVPGGFDSPLHF. The chain couples TRBV20-1 to TRBJ1-6; no definite D call. This CDR3 has 15 amino acids. The V gene's germline CDR1 is DFQATT and CDR2 SNEGSKA (reference sequence). Trimming cost V 1 base and J 8 bases, with 15 bases left between them.

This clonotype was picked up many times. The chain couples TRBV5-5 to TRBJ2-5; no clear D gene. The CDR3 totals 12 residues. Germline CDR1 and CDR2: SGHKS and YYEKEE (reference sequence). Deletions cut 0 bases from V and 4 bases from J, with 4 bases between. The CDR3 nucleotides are TGTGCCAGCAGCTTGGAGGGAGAGACCCAGTACTTC. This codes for CASSLEGETQYF.

The CDR3 DNA sequence: TGTGCCAGCAGTTTATATAGGCAGAGCGAGCAGTACTTC. Its protein is CASSLYRQSEQYF. The chain joins TRBV28 to TRBJ2-7; no firm D call. The V and J ends lost 1 base and 6 bases respectively, with 10 bases between them. This CDR3 is built from 13 residues. The germline V gene has CDR1 MDHEN and CDR2 SYDVKM.

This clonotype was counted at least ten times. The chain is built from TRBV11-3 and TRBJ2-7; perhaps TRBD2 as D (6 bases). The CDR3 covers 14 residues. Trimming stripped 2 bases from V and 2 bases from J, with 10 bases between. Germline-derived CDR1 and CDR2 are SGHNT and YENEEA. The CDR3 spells CASSLNAGTYEQYF. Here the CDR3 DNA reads TGTGCCAGCAGCTTAAATGCGGGAACCTACGAGCAGTACTTC.

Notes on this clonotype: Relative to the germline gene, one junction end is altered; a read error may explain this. This CDR3 is CASIYPGTGGRGYTF. The DNA for the CDR3 is TGTGCCAGCATTTATCCCGGGACAGGGGGCAGGGGCTACACCTTC. The gene calls are TRBV6-9 and TRBJ1-2, with TRBD1 matching 12 bases. Germline CDR1 reads MNHGY; CDR2 reads SVAAGI. The CDR3 length is 15 residues.

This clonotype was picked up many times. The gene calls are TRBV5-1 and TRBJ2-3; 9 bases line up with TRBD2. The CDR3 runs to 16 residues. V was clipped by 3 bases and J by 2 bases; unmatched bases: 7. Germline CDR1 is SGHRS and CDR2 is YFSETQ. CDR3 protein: CASSYRTSENTDTQYF. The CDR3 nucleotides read TGCGCCAGCAGCTACCGGACTAGCGAGAACACAGATACGCAGTATTTT.